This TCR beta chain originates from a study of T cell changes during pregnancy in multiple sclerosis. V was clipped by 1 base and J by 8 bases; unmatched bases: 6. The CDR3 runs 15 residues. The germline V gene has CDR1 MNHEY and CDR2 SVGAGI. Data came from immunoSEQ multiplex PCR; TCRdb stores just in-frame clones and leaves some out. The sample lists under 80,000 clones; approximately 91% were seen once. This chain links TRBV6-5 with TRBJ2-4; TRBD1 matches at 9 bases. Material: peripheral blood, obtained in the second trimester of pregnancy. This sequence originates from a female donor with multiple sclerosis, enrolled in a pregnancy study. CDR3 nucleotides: TGTGCCAGCAGTTACTGGGACAGGGAGGTTGACATTCAGTACTTC. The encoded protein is CASSYWDREVDIQYF.